This T cell receptor (beta chain) stems from a study of T cells in Graves' hyperthyroidism and ophthalmopathy. RNA transcripts provided the source from which TCR beta CDR3 regions were amplified. In the first-round RT-PCR of the TCR CDR3, the HTBI primer set was used. TCRdb reanalysed the multiplex PCR reads using MiXCR and keeps one entry per CDR3 protein. There are approximately 400,000 distinct CDR3 sequences in the sample; roughly 15% occur only once, and 20% lies in the top ten. This clonotype was found many times. Trimming removed 0 bases from V and 5 bases from J, with 17 bases in between. The length of the CDR3 is 16 residues. The V gene's germline CDR1 is LGHDT and CDR2 YNNKEL (reference sequence).

The chain employs TRBV3-1 and TRBJ2-7; unclear D gene. The sequencing input was blood. This clonotype originated in a woman in her 30s with Graves' ophthalmopathy. CDR3 nucleotides: TGTGCCAGCAGCCAAGATGGGTGGGGTGTTGTTAACGAGCAGTACTTC. It yields the protein CASSQDGWGVVNEQYF.